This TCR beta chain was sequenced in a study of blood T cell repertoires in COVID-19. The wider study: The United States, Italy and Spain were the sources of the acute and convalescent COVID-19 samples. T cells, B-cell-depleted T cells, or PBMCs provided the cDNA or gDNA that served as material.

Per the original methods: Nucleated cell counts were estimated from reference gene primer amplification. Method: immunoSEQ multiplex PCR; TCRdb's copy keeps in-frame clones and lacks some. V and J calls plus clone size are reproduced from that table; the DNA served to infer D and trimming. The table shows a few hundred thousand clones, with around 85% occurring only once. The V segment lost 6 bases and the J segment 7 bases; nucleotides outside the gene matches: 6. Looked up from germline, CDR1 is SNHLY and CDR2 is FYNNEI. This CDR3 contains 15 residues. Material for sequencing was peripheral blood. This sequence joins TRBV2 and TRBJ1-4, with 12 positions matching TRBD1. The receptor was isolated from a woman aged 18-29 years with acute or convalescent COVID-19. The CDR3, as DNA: TGTGCCAGCAGGACTGGGACAGGGGGCCGTGAAAAACTGTTTTTT. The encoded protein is CASRTGTGGREKLFF.